Reported below is one TCR beta chain. Its specificity is unknown. The trim removed 3 bases at V and 4 bases at J, leaving 7 bases unmatched. Germline V gene data show CDR1 as MGHRA and CDR2 as YSYEKL. The CDR3 length is 15 residues. The sample belongs to a study of human T cells and chemical hapten exposure. Study details: Small differences in pooled library volume mainly drove the variation in TCR yields per sample. Study-wide results and caveats: Once DPC sensitization occurred, TCRs above 1 in 1000 frequency showed no change.

This sample's time point: patch test 1, 2 weeks after DPC sensitization. This sample's treatment: therapeutic diphenylcyclopropenone sensitization with weekly scalp DPC. In the study's own analysis: Counting gave a median of about 89,000 TCRs per sample, with values ranging from about 23,224 to 700,000. TCRdb re-called the RACE reads with MiXCR, one entry per CDR3 protein. The authors' filters were not applied to this entry. This table holds around 52,000 distinct CDR3 sequences, approximately 8.6% found once. Material: whole blood, obtained in connection with sensitization to the hapten diphenylcyclopropenone (DPC). This receptor was identified in a middle-aged woman with alopecia areata. Some clones in this sample may be carry-over from other donors' samples. V gene TRBV4-1 combines with J gene TRBJ1-1; 8 bases are a match to TRBD1. The CDR3 DNA reads as TGCGCCAGCAGCCAGTTGGACAGGGTGGGCACTGAAGCTTTCTTT. It yields the protein CASSQLDRVGTEAFF.